This T cell receptor (beta chain) was recovered during a study of T-cell memory formation after mild COVID-19. Study observations and caveats: For contracting clones, CD4+ ones sat mainly in CM and EM, CD8+ in EMRA. Clonal second-wave expansions that peaked on day 37 had unconfirmed SARS-CoV-2 specificity. Clones that contracted from day 15 to 85 had balanced CD4/CD8; later expanders were CD4+ biased.

5'RACE with constant-segment primers yielded barcoded, UMI-tagged TCR alpha and TCR beta cDNA libraries. TCRdb re-derived calls from the 5' RACE reads in MiXCR, one entry per CDR3 protein. Seen here are hundreds of thousands of distinct CDR3 sequences, around 22% observed once, and the top ten hold 13%. This clonotype occurred a few times. Its specificity is unknown. The CDR3 covers 17 residues. The germline V gene has CDR1 MNHEY and CDR2 SMNVEV (reference sequence). V was clipped by 4 bases and J by 5 bases; unmatched bases: 12. The clonotype comes from an adult woman who had mild COVID-19 (a few samples of this study predate the infection). Cell type and time point are not known. The sample comprised PBMCs or a T cell subset sorted from them (not recorded which). The genes are TRBV27 and TRBJ2-7; 12 bases align to TRBD2. The CDR3 coding sequence is TGTGCCAGCAGTTCCCGACTAGCGGGGGTCCTTAGTAACGAGCAGTACTTC. Its translation is CASSSRLAGVLSNEQYF.